This entry is about one TCR beta chain. This sample stems from a study of T cell changes during pregnancy in multiple sclerosis. Here immunoSEQ multiplex PCR was the method, and the copy in TCRdb shows in-frame clones only, minus some. The sample lists 50,000 to 60,000 clones; under 95% were seen once. With 4 bases clipped from V and 4 bases from J, the junction kept 6 bases outside the gene matches. CDR1 is LNHDA and CDR2 is SQIVND in the germline V gene (reference sequence). CDR3 length: 14 amino acids. This clonotype was obtained from a female donor in good health, enrolled as a control in a pregnancy study. Sequencing used peripheral blood, obtained after pregnancy. This rearrangement joins TRBV19 to TRBJ2-5, with 7 bases that match TRBD2. The DNA for the CDR3 is TGTGCCAGTAGTAGACTGGGACTATCAGAGACCCAGTACTTC. Protein: CASSRLGLSETQYF.